This TCR beta chain came from a study of regulatory T cells in long-lasting Graves disease. With iRepertoire HTBI primers and Arm-PCR of CDR3 regions, TCR beta libraries were built. In TCRdb, the multiplex PCR reads were re-called with MiXCR into one record per CDR3 protein. The sample shows some 220,000 distinct CDR3 sequences, 15% to 20% of them seen only once. V was clipped by 8 bases and J by 3 bases; unmatched bases: 5. CDR3 size: 15 residues. In germline, CDR1 is ENHRY, CDR2 SYGVKD. This clonotype was counted at least ten times. Indicated time point: newly diagnosed GD, antithyroid drugs for less than 3 months. The TCR library was made from RNA extracted from PBMCs. The sample was also linked to a second study, of T cells in Graves' hyperthyroidism and ophthalmopathy.

V and J are TRBV10-3 and TRBJ2-2; 11 bases are shared with TRBD2. This TCR derives from a woman in her 30s with Graves disease. The sample consisted of peripheral blood mononuclear cells (PBMCs), taken at new diagnosis, from a patient treated with antithyroid drugs. CDR3 bases: TGTGCCATCCGACCGGGACTAGCGGACACCGGGGAGCTGTTTTTT. Protein: CAIRPGLADTGELFF.